This T cell receptor (beta chain) stems from a study of OX40 agonist ivuxolimab in advanced cancers. About the study: Patients enrolled in dose escalation were diagnosed with hepatocellular carcinoma, melanoma, renal cell or head and neck cancer.

Trimming cost V 7 bases and J 5 bases; bases outside gene matches: 15. Germline CDR1 MRHNA, CDR2 SNTAGT. This CDR3 spans 17 amino acids. Sequenced by immunoSEQ multiplex PCR; TCRdb stores in-frame clones only, minus some. The sample contains around 64,000 clones, 90% to 95% of which appear only once. The chain combines TRBV6-4 with TRBJ2-5, with 11 bases aligning to TRBD2. The sequence was obtained from an adult with an advanced solid tumor such as melanoma, head and neck, liver or kidney cancer. The sequencing used CD4+ or CD8+ T cells sorted from blood, collected in a trial of the OX40 agonist ivuxolimab. The CDR3 DNA reads as TGTGCCAGCATCATAGCGGGAGGGCCAAGGGACCTGGAGACCCAGTACTTC. It is translated as CASIIAGGPRDLETQYF.